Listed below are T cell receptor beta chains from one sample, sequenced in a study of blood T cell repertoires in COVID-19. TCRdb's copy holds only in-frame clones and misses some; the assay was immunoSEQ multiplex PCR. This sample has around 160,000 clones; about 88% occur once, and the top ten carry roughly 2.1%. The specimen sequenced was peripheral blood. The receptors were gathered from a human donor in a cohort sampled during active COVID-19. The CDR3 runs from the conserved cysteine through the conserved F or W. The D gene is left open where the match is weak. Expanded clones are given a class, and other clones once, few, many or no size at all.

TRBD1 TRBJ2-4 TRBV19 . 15 CASSIGGAGGGIQYF TGTGCCAGTAGTATCGGTGGGGCAGGGGGCGGCATTCAGTACTTC
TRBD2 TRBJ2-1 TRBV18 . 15 CASSPGTSPYNEQFF TGTGCCAGCTCACCCGGGACTAGCCCCTACAATGAGCAGTTCTTC
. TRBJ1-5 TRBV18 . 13 CASSRQDNQPQHF TGTGCCAGCTCACGTCAGGACAATCAGCCCCAGCATTTT
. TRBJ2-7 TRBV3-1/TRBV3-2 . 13 CASSQVPRYEQYF TGTGCCAGCAGCCAAGTTCCCCGCTACGAGCAGTACTTC
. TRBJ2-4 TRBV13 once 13 CASSLTTRNIQYF TGTGCCAGCAGCTTAACTACCAGAAACATTCAGTACTTC
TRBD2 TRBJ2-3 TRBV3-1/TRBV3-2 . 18 CASSQPGTSGGAIDTQYF TGTGCCAGCAGCCAACCCGGGACTAGCGGGGGGGCTATAGATACGCAGTATTTT
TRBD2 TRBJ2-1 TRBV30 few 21 CAWSVLLSGGARKRSYNEQFF TGTGCCTGGAGTGTACTCCTTAGCGGGGGGGCCAGAAAGCGCTCCTACAATGAGCAGTTCTTC
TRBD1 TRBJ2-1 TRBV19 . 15 CASSSGTGGNNEQFF TGTGCCAGTAGTAGCGGGACAGGGGGAAACAATGAGCAGTTCTTC
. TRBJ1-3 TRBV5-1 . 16 CASSFGPVSSGNTIYF TGCGCCAGCAGCTTTGGGCCAGTTAGCTCTGGAAACACCATATATTTT
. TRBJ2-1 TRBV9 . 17 CASSVGVGRSSYNEQFF TGTGCCAGCAGCGTAGGGGTTGGGCGCAGCTCCTACAATGAGCAGTTCTTC
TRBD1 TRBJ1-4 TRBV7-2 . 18 CASSLIRSPGGVNEKLFF TGTGCCAGCAGCTTGATCCGGTCCCCAGGGGGAGTTAATGAAAAACTGTTTTTT
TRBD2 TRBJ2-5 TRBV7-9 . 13 CASSLSGQETQYF TGTGCCAGCAGCCTTAGCGGGCAAGAGACCCAGTACTTC
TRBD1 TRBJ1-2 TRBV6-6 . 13 CASRGGQNYGYTF TGTGCCAGCAGGGGGGGACAGAACTATGGCTACACCTTC
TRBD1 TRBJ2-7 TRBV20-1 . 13 CSASSQGVDEQYF TGCAGTGCTAGTTCTCAGGGGGTGGACGAGCAGTACTTC
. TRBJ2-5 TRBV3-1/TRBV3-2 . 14 CASSQDGLLGTQYF TGTGCCAGCAGCCAGGACGGACTTCTTGGGACCCAGTACTTC
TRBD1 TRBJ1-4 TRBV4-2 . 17 CASSPRSGQGVGEKLFF TGTGCCAGCAGCCCCCGGAGTGGACAGGGGGTCGGTGAAAAACTGTTTTTT
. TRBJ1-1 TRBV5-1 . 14 CASSLVRGDTEAFF TGCGCCAGCAGCTTAGTCAGGGGTGACACTGAAGCTTTCTTT
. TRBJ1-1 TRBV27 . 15 CASRTLTGYGTEAFF TGTGCCAGCAGGACCCTTACAGGGTACGGCACTGAAGCTTTCTTT
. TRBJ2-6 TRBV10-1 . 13 CASRLAGANVLTF TGCGCCAGCAGATTAGCTGGGGCCAACGTCCTGACTTTC
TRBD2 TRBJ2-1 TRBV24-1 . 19 CATSDVAGGPGSSYNEQFF TGTGCCACCAGTGATGTAGCGGGGGGGCCTGGTAGCTCCTACAATGAGCAGTTCTTC
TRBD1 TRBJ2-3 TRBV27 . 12 CACDRGTDTQYF TGTGCCTGTGACAGGGGCACAGATACGCAGTATTTT
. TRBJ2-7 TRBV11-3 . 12 CASSLVSDEQYF TGTGCCAGCAGCTTAGTTTCTGACGAGCAGTACTTC
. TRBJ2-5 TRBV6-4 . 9 CASSPAQYF TGTGCCAGCAGTCCGGCCCAGTACTTC
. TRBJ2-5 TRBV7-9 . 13 CAGSKGQGETQYF TGTGCCGGATCTAAGGGCCAGGGAGAGACCCAGTACTTC
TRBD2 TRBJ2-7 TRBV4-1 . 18 CASSQDEGLAGLSYEQYF TGCGCCAGCAGCCAAGATGAGGGACTAGCGGGACTCTCCTACGAGCAGTACTTC
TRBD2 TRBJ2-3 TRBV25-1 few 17 CASSDTGTSGSQDTQYF TGTGCCAGCAGTGACACCGGGACTAGCGGGAGTCAAGATACGCAGTATTTT
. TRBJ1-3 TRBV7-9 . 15 CASSLSPPAGNTIYF TGTGCCAGCAGCTTGTCTCCACCGGCTGGAAACACCATATATTTT
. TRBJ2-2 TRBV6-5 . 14 CASTRSLPTGELFF TGTGCCAGCACAAGGAGCCTGCCTACCGGGGAGCTGTTTTTT
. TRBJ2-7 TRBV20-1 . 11 CSFTESYEQYF TGCAGTTTCACTGAATCCTACGAGCAGTACTTC
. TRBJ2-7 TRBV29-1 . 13 CSVEGQGGYEQYF TGCAGCGTTGAAGGGCAGGGGGGCTACGAGCAGTACTTC
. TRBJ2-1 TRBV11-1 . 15 CASSLLRNSYNEQFF TGTGCCAGCAGCTTGCTACGTAACTCCTACAATGAGCAGTTCTTC
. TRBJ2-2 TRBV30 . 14 CAWSGRLNTGELFF TGTGCCTGGAGTGGTCGACTTAACACCGGGGAGCTGTTTTTT
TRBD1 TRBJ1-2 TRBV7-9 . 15 CASRPAGQGGGGYTF TGTGCCAGCAGGCCGGCGGGACAGGGAGGTGGTGGCTACACCTTC
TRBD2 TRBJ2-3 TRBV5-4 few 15 CASSSGLAGADTQYF TGTGCCAGCAGCTCGGGACTAGCGGGAGCAGATACGCAGTATTTT
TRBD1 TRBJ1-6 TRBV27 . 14 CASNLGTANSPLHF TGTGCCAGCAACCTTGGGACAGCTAATTCACCCCTCCACTTT
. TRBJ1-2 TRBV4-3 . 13 CASSQDQAGGYTF TGCGCCAGCAGCCAAGATCAAGCAGGAGGCTACACCTTC
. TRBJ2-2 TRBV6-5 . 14 CASSRGVNTGELFF TGTGCCAGCAGTCGCGGGGTAAACACCGGGGAGCTGTTTTTT
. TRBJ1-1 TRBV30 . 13 CAWSQTGLAEAFF TGTGCCTGGAGTCAAACAGGGCTCGCTGAAGCTTTCTTT
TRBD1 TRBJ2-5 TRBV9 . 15 CASAGQGTGQETQYF TGTGCCAGCGCCGGCCAAGGGACAGGGCAAGAGACCCAGTACTTC
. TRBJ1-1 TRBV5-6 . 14 CASSYRVRDTEAFF TGTGCCAGCAGCTATCGGGTCCGGGACACTGAAGCTTTCTTT
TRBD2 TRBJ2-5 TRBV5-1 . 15 CASSLSWRGEETQYF TGCGCCAGCAGCTTGAGTTGGCGGGGGGAAGAGACCCAGTACTTC
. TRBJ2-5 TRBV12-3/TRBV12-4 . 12 CASSTRGLSQYF TGTGCCAGCAGTACGCGGGGGCTTTCCCAGTACTTC
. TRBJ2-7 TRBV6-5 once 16 CASSYSSTLGSYEQYF TGTGCCAGCAGTTACTCGAGTACCCTCGGCTCCTACGAGCAGTACTTC
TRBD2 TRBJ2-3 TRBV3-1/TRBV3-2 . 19 CASSQDSGLAGTYTDTQYF TGTGCCAGCAGCCAAGATAGCGGGCTAGCGGGGACCTACACAGATACGCAGTATTTT
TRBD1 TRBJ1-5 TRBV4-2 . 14 CASSPTGDGLPQHF TGTGCCAGCAGCCCTACAGGGGACGGATTGCCCCAGCATTTT
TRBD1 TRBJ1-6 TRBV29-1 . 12 CSVRDRGSPLHF TGCAGCGTTAGGGACAGGGGATCACCCCTCCACTTT
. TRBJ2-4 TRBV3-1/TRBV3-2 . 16 CASSHRLERGKNIQYF TGTGCCAGCAGCCACAGACTAGAAAGGGGCAAAAACATTCAGTACTTC
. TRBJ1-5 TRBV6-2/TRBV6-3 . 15 CASSPPGGGFQPQHF TGTGCCAGCAGCCCCCCCGGGGGGGGCTTTCAGCCCCAGCATTTT
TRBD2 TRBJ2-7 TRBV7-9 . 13 CASGRLATDEQYF TGTGCCAGCGGGCGACTAGCGACCGACGAGCAGTACTTC
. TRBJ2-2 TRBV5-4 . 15 CASSFGLPGAGELFF TGTGCCAGCAGCTTCGGTCTCCCGGGGGCCGGGGAGCTGTTTTTT
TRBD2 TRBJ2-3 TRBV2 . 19 CASRLRTSGERGHTDTQYF TGTGCCAGCAGGCTAAGGACTAGCGGGGAAAGGGGGCACACAGATACGCAGTATTTT